This T cell receptor (beta chain) stems from a study of blood T cells in healthy people across ages. Findings and limits, study-wide: What prevented conclusive comparison of naive and antigen-experienced cells was that PBMCs were unsorted. A roughly linear fall in TCR beta diversity per million T cells was seen with increasing age. Among long-lived donors, naive CD4+ cells were more numerous and diversity higher than in aged donors.

On this clonotype itself: Its specificity is unknown.

Sample-barcoded 5' priming and a J-beta primer mix drove a second PCR of about 6 to 12 cycles. TCRdb re-analysed the 5' RACE reads in MiXCR, keeping a single row per CDR3 protein. This table has 750,000 to 950,000 distinct CDR3 sequences, about 48% appearing once. The CDR3 consists of 15 residues. Every sample yielded at least 6.5 million isolated PBMCs. Sequenced material: blood. The gene calls are TRBV6-7 and TRBJ2-5; 9 bases are shared with TRBD1. Gene TRBJ2-7 matches the end of the DNA better, so the J call may be wrong. TRBV6-7 is given ORF status, its function remaining uncertain. This sequence was found in a man older than 75 in good health. The DNA of the CDR3 is TGTGCCAGCAGTTACCGTGAACAGGGGGCCCACGAGCAGTACTTC. Protein: CASSYREQGAHEQYF.